This T cell receptor beta chain was sequenced in a study of cytomegalovirus exposure and HLA in healthy donors. Study-level results: The classifier reportedly diagnosed cytomegalovirus status with high specificity and sensitivity. At a 0.05 false discovery rate, a later analysis found 18,000 or so TCR beta sequences to be associated with HLA alleles. Likely technical artifact: a cluster of highly shared sequence variants.

The CDR3 sequence is 15 residues long. V lost 3 bases and J lost 7; bases outside the gene matches: 6. Per germline, CDR1 KGHSH and CDR2 LQKENI. The primer mix had 60 Vbeta and 13 Jbeta primers. Method: immunoSEQ multiplex PCR; TCRdb's copy keeps in-frame clones and lacks some. The table includes approximately 110,000 clones, under 85% detected once. Remarks on this clone: Its antigen is unknown.

Sequenced sample: PBMCs. This chain uses TRBV18 with TRBJ1-3, with 10 positions matching TRBD1. This TCR was sampled from a woman aged 45-59 years in good health and CMV-seropositive. This CDR3 is CASSPGQGERNTIYF. The CDR3 DNA sequence: TGTGCCAGCTCACCTGGACAGGGGGAAAGGAACACCATATATTTT.